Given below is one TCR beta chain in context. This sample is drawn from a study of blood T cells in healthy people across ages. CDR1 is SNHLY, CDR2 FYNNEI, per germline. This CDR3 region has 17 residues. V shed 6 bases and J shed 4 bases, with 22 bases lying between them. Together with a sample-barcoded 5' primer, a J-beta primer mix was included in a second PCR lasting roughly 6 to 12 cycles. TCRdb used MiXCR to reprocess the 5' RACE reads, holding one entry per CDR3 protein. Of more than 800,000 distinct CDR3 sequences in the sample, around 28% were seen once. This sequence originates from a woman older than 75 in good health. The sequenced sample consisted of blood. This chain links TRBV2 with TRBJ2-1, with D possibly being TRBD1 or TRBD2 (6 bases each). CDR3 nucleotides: TGTGCCAGCAGCCCCATCGGGGGCAGGGCCTCGTACAATGAGCAGTTCTTC. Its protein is CASSPIGGRASYNEQFF.